This note documents a single T cell receptor beta chain sequence. Unmatched junction bases numbered 6, after V lost 4 bases and J lost 0 bases. Looked up from germline, CDR1 is SQVTM and CDR2 is ANQGSEA. This CDR3 is built from 15 residues. Method: immunoSEQ multiplex PCR; TCRdb's copy keeps in-frame clones and lacks some. The sample contains fewer than 300,000 clones, approximately 90% of which appear only once. This specimen comes from a study of blood T cell repertoires in COVID-19. Study summary: PBMCs, B-cell-depleted T cells, or T cells provided the cDNA or gDNA that made up the material.

The specimen was peripheral blood. This chain joins TRBV29-1 and TRBJ2-1, with 7 bases identical to TRBD1. The source of this sequence is a woman aged 25-40 years with COVID-19, enrolled during active disease. CDR3: CSVGRGQSSYNEQFF. The CDR3 DNA reads as TGCAGCGTTGGCAGGGGACAGAGCTCCTACAATGAGCAGTTCTTC.